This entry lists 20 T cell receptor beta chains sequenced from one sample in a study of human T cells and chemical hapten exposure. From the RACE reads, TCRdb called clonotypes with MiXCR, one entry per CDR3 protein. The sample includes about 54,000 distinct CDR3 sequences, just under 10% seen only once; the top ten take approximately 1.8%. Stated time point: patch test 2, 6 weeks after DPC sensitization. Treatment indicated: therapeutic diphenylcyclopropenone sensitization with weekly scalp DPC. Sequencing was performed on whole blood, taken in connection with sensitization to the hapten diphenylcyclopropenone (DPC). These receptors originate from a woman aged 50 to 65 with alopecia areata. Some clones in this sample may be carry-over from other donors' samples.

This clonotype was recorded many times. The CDR3 loop reads CSAERTGGPFLYNEQFF. The CDR3 nucleotides are TGCAGCGCTGAGCGGACAGGTGGGCCCTTCCTGTACAATGAGCAGTTCTTC. V is TRBV29-1 and J is TRBJ2-1; 7 positions agree with TRBD1. J was trimmed by 4 bases and V by 7 bases; bases with no gene match: 19. CDR1 SQVTM and CDR2 ANQGSEA come from the germline V gene. The CDR3 contains 17 residues.

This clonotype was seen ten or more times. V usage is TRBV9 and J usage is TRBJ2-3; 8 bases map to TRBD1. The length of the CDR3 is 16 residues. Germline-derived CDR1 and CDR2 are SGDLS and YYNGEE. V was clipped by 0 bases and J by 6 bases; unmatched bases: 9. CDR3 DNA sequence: TGTGCCAGCAGCGTAGGGAGCTCCCAGGGGGCGGATACGCAGTATTTT. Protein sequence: CASSVGSSQGADTQYF. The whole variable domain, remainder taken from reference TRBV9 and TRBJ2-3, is DSGVTQTPKHLITATGQRVTLRCSPRSGDLSVYWYQQSLDQGLQFLIQYYNGEERAKGNILERFSAQQFPDLHSELNLSSLELGDSALYFCASSVGSSQGADTQYFGPGTRLTVL.

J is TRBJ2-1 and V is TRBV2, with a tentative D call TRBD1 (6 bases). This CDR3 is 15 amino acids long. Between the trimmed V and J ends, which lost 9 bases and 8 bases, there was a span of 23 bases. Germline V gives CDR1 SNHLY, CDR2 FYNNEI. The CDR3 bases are TGTGCCAGTCAAAAAGGACGGTATGGGGGCGATGAGCAGTTCTTC. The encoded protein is CASQKGRYGGDEQFF. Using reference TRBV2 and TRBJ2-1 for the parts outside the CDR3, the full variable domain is EPEVTQTPSHQVTQMGQEVILRCVPISNHLYFYWYRQILGQKVEFLVSFYNNEISEKSEIFDDQFSVERPDGSNFTLKIRSTKLEDSAMYFCASQKGRYGGDEQFFGPGTRLTVL.

The CDR3 DNA follows: TGTGCCAGCTCACAGGGACAGTCCTACGAGCAGTACTTC. The encoded protein is CASSQGQSYEQYF. The gene calls are TRBV18 and TRBJ2-7; 7 bases are a match to TRBD1. V was clipped by 4 bases and J by 1 base; unmatched bases: 1. The length of the CDR3 is 13 residues. CDR1 and CDR2 from the germline V gene are KGHSH and LQKENI.

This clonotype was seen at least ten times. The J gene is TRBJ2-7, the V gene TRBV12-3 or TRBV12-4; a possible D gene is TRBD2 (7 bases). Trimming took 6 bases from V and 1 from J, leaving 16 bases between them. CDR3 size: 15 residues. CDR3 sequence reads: CASSPIRGASYEQYF. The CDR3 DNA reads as TGTGCCAGCAGCCCTATACGGGGGGCTTCCTACGAGCAGTACTTC.

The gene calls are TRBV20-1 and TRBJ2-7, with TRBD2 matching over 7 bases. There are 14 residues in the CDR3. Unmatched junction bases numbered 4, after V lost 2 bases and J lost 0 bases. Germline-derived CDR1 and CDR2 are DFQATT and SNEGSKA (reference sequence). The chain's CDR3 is CSARSGGSSYEQYF. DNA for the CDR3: TGCAGTGCTAGATCTGGCGGGAGCTCCTACGAGCAGTACTTC.

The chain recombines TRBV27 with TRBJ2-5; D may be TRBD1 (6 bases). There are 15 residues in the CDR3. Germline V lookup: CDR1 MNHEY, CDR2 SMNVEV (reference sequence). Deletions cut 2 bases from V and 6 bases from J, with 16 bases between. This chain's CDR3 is CASSLNLGGHQTQYF. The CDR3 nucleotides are TGTGCCAGCAGTTTAAATCTTGGGGGCCATCAGACCCAGTACTTC.

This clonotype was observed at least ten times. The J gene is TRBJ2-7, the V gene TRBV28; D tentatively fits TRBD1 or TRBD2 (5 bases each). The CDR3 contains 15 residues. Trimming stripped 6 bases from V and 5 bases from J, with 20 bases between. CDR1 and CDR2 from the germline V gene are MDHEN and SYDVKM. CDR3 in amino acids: CASSLFQGVGDEQYF. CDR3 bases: TGTGCCAGCAGCCTCTTCCAGGGAGTCGGCGACGAGCAGTACTTC.

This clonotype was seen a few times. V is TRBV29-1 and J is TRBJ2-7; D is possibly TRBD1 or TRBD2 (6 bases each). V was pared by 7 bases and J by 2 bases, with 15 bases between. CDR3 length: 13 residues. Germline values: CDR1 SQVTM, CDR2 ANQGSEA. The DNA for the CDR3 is TGCAGCGGGGCCGGGGGCAGCACCTACGAGCAGTACTTC. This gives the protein CSGAGGSTYEQYF.

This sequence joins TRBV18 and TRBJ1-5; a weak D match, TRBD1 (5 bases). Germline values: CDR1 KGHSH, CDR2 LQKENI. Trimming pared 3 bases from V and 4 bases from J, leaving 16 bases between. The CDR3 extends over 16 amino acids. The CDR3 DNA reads TGTGCCAGCTCACCCCGGGACGGAGAGGGGAATCAGCCCCAGCATTTT. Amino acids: CASSPRDGEGNQPQHF.

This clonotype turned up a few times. The CDR3 coding sequence is TGCGCCAGCAGCCAAGCTGGACATATGAACACTGAAGCTTTCTTT. Translation gives CASSQAGHMNTEAFF. This sequence joins TRBV4-1 and TRBJ1-1; D may be TRBD1 (5 bases). CDR1 is MGHRA, CDR2 YSYEKL, per germline. The CDR3 has 15 amino acids. V was pared by 1 base and J by 0 bases, with 9 bases between.

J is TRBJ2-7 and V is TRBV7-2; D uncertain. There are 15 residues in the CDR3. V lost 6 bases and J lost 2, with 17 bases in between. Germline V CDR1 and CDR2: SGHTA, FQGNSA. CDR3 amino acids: CASSSLAQTPYEQYF. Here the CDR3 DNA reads TGTGCCAGCAGTTCATTGGCGCAGACACCCTACGAGCAGTACTTC. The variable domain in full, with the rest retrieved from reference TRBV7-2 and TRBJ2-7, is GAGVSQSPSNKVTEKGKDVELRCDPISGHTALYWYRQSLGQGLEFLIYFQGNSAPDKSGLPSDRFSAERTGGSVSTLTIQRTQQEDSAVYLCASSSLAQTPYEQYFGPGTRLTVT.

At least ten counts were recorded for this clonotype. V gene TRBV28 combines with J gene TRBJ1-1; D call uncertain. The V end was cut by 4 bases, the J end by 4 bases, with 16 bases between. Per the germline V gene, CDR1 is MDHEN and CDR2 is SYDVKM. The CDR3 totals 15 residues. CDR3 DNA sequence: TGTGCCAGCAGTTCGGCGGGCGCGGAAGGCACTGAAGCTTTCTTT. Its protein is CASSSAGAEGTEAFF.

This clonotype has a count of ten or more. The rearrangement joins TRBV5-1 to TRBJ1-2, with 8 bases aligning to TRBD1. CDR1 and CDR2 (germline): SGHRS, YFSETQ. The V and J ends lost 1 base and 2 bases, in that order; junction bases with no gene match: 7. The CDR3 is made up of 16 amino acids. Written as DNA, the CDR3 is TGCGCCAGCAGCTTGCCCACCGGGACAGGAAACTATGGCTACACCTTC. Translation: CASSLPTGTGNYGYTF.

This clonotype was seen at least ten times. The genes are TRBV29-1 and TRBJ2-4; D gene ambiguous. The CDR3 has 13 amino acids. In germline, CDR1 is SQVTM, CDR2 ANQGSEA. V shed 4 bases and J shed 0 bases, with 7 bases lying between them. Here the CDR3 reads CSVVQLAKNIQYF. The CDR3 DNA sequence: TGCAGCGTTGTCCAGCTAGCCAAAAACATTCAGTACTTC.

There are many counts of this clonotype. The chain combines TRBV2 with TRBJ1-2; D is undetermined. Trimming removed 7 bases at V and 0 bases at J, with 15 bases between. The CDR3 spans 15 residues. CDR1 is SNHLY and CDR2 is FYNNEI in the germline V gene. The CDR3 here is CASTGEQNTNYGYTF. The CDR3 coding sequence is TGTGCCAGCACCGGGGAACAGAATACTAACTATGGCTACACCTTC.

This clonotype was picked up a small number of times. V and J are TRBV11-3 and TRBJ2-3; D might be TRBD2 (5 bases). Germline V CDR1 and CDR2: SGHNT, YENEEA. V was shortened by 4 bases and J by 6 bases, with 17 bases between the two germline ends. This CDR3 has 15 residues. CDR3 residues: CASSSQGLPSDTQYF. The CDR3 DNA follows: TGTGCCAGCAGCTCCCAAGGACTCCCGTCGGATACGCAGTATTTT.

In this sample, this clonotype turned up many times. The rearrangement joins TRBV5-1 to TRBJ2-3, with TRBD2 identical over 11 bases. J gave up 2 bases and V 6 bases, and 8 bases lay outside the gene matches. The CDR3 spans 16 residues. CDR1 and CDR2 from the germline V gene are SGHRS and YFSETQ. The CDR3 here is CASNTGLAASTDTQYF. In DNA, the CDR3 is TGCGCCAGCAACACGGGACTAGCGGCATCCACAGATACGCAGTATTTT.

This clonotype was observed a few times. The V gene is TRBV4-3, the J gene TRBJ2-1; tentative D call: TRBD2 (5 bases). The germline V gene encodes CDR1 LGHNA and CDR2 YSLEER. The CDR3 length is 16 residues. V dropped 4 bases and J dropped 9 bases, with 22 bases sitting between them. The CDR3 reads CASSRTVKLDHGEQFF. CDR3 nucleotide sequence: TGCGCCAGCAGCCGCACCGTCAAACTAGATCATGGTGAGCAGTTCTTC.

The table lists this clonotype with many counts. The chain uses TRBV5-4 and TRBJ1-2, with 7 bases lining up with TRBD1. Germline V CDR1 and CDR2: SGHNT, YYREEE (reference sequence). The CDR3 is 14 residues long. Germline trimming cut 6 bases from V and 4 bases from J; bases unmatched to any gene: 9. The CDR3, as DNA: TGTGCCAGCACCCCCCGGGACAGTGGCTATGGCTACACCTTC. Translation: CASTPRDSGYGYTF.